Here is one TCR beta chain with its context. The target of this receptor is not known. One junction end disagrees with the germline gene, perhaps due to a read error. This specimen belongs to a study of blood T cell repertoires in COVID-19 (dated by TCRdb to 2020 to 2021). For the wider study: Samples covering the acute and convalescent phases of COVID-19 were provided by collaborators in the United States, Italy and Spain. The prospective study material was composed of cDNA or gDNA derived from T cells, B-cell-depleted T cells, or PBMCs. The dataset comprised deeply sampled blood TCRbeta repertoires from subjects exposed to, actively infected with, or recovered from COVID-19. The repertoires were made available in a free public database intended to serve as a resource for research on the immune response to SARS-CoV-2. The samples were drawn from two sources: the first 160 participants of the ongoing ImmuneRACE study, and 1,254 subjects contributed by 6 global collaborators. The sample metadata nearly always contained a de-identified subject ID, COVID-19 status, age in years and sex. HLA class I and class II types, where available, came from metadata supplied by the sample provider rather than from assay-based typing. Broad study findings and their caveats: How much clinical and demographic metadata was included differed by source and by participant, and the metadata was provided uncurated.

CDR3 length: 13 amino acids, cysteine to phenylalanine. Of the read, only the CDR3 DNA is kept; its 39 bases are in frame from base 1. CDR1 is given as SNHLY and CDR2 as FYNNEI, both from the germline V gene. TCRbeta CDR3 regions were amplified from genomic DNA using the immunoSEQ Assay, a bias-controlled multiplex PCR. In the authors' own workflow: Nucleated cell counts per sample were estimated from amplification of reference gene primers within the assay. To quantify the absolute abundance of each unique TCRbeta CDR3 rearrangement, sequence reads were collapsed and filtered. For each sample, productive Simpson clonality was calculated by taking the square root of Simpson's diversity index across productive rearrangements. The table comes from immuneACCESS by way of TCRdb, which keeps in-frame sequences with V and J called. Part of the clones is missing from these tables; in studies checked, under half for an unresolved V gene and the rest for unknown reasons. That table furnishes V, J and clone size, whereas the DNA furnished D and trimming. Within this sample are roughly 160,000 clones, with approximately 86% of them counted one time only. About 8.1% of the sample belongs to the ten largest clones.

In Seattle, one collaborating source enrolled patients while the infection was active and tracked those patients longitudinally over the course of disease. Collaborating institutions collected whole blood in K2EDTA tubes following their own protocols. Collaborator samples were shipped for TCRbeta analysis as frozen whole blood, isolated PBMCs, or DNA extracted from either sample type. This TCR was recovered from a woman of 80 years or more with COVID-19, enrolled during active disease. Sequencing used peripheral blood. The chain is assembled from TRBV2 and TRBJ2-1, with 10 bases matching TRBD1. The CDR3 protein is CASSSWDRGVPIF. The DNA reads TGTGCCAGCAGTTCGTGGGACAGGGGCGTACCCATCTTC.